What follows are 20 T cell receptor beta chains derived from one specimen sequenced in a study of shared clonotypes between healthy human individuals. Terminally differentiated effector memory CD45RA+ cells were left out of the naive CD8 fraction, which was CD45RO-negative and positively selected for CCR7. Data came from immunoSEQ multiplex PCR; TCRdb stores just in-frame clones and leaves some out. This repertoire shows approximately 2,000,000 clones, around 93% found once; its top ten account for approximately 1.7%. The sequencing sample was made of naive CD8+ T cells from PBMCs. Receptor source: a man aged 18 to 30 in good health. Some clones in this sample may be carry-over from other donors' samples.

The chain uses TRBV27 and TRBJ2-3; D is ambiguous. The CDR3 runs to 16 residues. Looked up from germline, CDR1 is MNHEY and CDR2 is SMNVEV (reference sequence). Trimming stripped 1 base from V and 2 bases from J, with 13 bases between. The DNA of the CDR3 is TGTGCCAGCAGTTTATTGGGTGCGATACACACAGATACGCAGTATTTT. Translated: CASSLLGAIHTDTQYF.

This clone was found once. The same CDR3 can be traced to other DNA sequences in this sample. The rearrangement joins TRBV7-9 to TRBJ2-2, with unresolved D. CDR3 length equals 13 residues. Between the trimmed V and J ends, which lost 1 base and 5 bases, there was a span of 5 bases. The germline CDR1 and CDR2 sequences are SEHNR and FQNEAQ (reference sequence). The CDR3 DNA reads TGTGCCAGCAGCTTAGGCGCGACCGGGGAGCTGTTTTTT. Translated, it gives CASSLGATGELFF.

The chain is built from TRBV28 and TRBJ1-1, with D tentatively TRBD1 (5 bases). Germline values: CDR1 MDHEN, CDR2 SYDVKM. Trimming stripped 5 bases from V and 4 bases from J, with 17 bases between. The length of the CDR3 is 15 residues. The CDR3 DNA is TGTGCCAGCAGTCTCCAGCCGACAGCTATCACTGAAGCTTTCTTT. Encoded protein: CASSLQPTAITEAFF.

The rearrangement links TRBV28 to TRBJ1-1; D gene uncertain. CDR1 and CDR2 from the germline V gene are MDHEN and SYDVKM. The CDR3 has 15 amino acids. V was trimmed by 3 bases and J by 0 bases, leaving 11 bases between them. The CDR3 DNA sequence: TGTGCCAGCAGTTTGCGGGGTACCATGAACACTGAAGCTTTCTTT. As protein: CASSLRGTMNTEAFF.

Of note for this clone: This sample also contains other DNA sequences that code for the same CDR3. The V gene is TRBV6-6, the J gene TRBJ2-7, with D uncertain. Germline V gene lookup returns CDR1 MNHNY and CDR2 SVGAGI (reference sequence). Trimming took off 0 bases at V and 2 bases at J, with 8 bases between the two ends. The CDR3 runs to 14 residues. The CDR3 loop reads CASSYSGGTYEQYF. The CDR3 bases are TGTGCCAGCAGTTACTCAGGCGGTACCTACGAGCAGTACTTC.

In regard to this clone: The sample holds other DNA sequences that translate to the same CDR3. The CDR3 is CAWSDGYEQYF. In nucleotides, the CDR3 is TGTGCCTGGAGCGACGGCTACGAGCAGTACTTC. The chain couples TRBV30 to TRBJ2-7, with unresolved D. Trimming pared 3 bases from V and 3 bases from J, leaving 6 bases between. This CDR3 comprises 11 residues. Per the germline V gene, CDR1 is GTSNPN and CDR2 is SVGIG (reference sequence).

This chain uses TRBV27 with TRBJ1-5; D uncertain. Trimming removed 8 bases at V and 4 bases at J, with 15 bases between. The length of the CDR3 is 14 residues. In germline, CDR1 is MNHEY, CDR2 SMNVEV (reference sequence). The CDR3 sequence is CASGMGGVNQPQHF. The DNA of the CDR3 is TGTGCCAGCGGGATGGGAGGAGTTAATCAGCCCCAGCATTTT.

This clone appeared a single time. This chain links TRBV27 with TRBJ2-1, with TRBD2 identical over 10 bases. Germline CDR1 is MNHEY and CDR2 is SMNVEV (reference sequence). The CDR3 loop spans 17 amino acids. Trimming removed 2 bases from V and 3 bases from J; junction bases left unmatched: 7. CDR3 in amino acids: CASSLGPGTSDYNEQFF. In nucleotides, the CDR3 is TGTGCCAGCAGTTTAGGTCCTGGGACTAGCGACTACAATGAGCAGTTCTTC.

This clone is a singleton in its sample. The rearrangement links TRBV7-6 to TRBJ2-3, with D possibly being TRBD1 (5 bases). The CDR3 has 15 residues. The germline V gene encodes CDR1 SGHVS and CDR2 FNYEAQ. V was shortened by 5 bases and J by 1 base, with 13 bases between the two germline ends. CDR3 DNA: TGTGCCAGCAGCCCCAGGGTGTCCGGCACAGATACGCAGTATTTT. It yields the protein CASSPRVSGTDTQYF.

CDR3 nucleotides: TGTGCCAGCAGAGGCGCGGGACTTTTAGCCAAAAACATTCAGTACTTC. Residues: CASRGAGLLAKNIQYF. This chain connects TRBV28 to TRBJ2-4, with D maybe TRBD2 (6 bases). V dropped 6 bases and J dropped 0 bases, with 15 bases sitting between them. This CDR3 comprises 16 residues. CDR1 is MDHEN, CDR2 SYDVKM, per germline.

The rearrangement uses TRBV5-1 and TRBJ1-1; 10 nucleotides align to TRBD1. CDR1 and CDR2 from the germline V gene are SGHRS and YFSETQ. This CDR3 has 13 amino acids. The V segment lost 4 bases and the J segment 6 bases; nucleotides outside the gene matches: 3. The CDR3 sequence: CASSPTGGPEAFF. The CDR3 nucleotides are TGCGCCAGCAGCCCGACAGGGGGCCCTGAAGCTTTCTTT.

The chain couples TRBV6-6 to TRBJ1-5; 7 bases align to TRBD1. The CDR3 is 15 residues long. The J segment lost 4 bases and the V segment lost 4 bases, leaving 7 bases of the junction unmatched. Germline V gene sequence: CDR1 MNHNY, CDR2 SVGAGI (reference sequence). CDR3 in DNA: TGTGCCAGCAGTTCGATGGACAGGACAAATCAGCCCCAGCATTTT. Translated: CASSSMDRTNQPQHF.

CDR3 nucleotide sequence: TGTGCCAGTAGTATATCCTATTCGGGGAAATACGAGCAGTACTTC. Its protein is CASSISYSGKYEQYF. The genes are TRBV19 and TRBJ2-7; D is perhaps TRBD2 (5 bases). Germline lookup yields CDR1 LNHDA and CDR2 SQIVND (reference sequence). The CDR3 sequence is 15 residues long. Trimming took 2 bases from V and 4 from J, leaving 15 bases between them.

V gene TRBV30 combines with J gene TRBJ1-2; TRBD1 matches at 7 bases. This CDR3 is built from 14 residues. V dropped 5 bases and J dropped 3; count of bases not matched to a gene: 9. Germline V CDR1 and CDR2: GTSNPN, SVGIG (reference sequence). As DNA, the CDR3 is TGTGCCTGGGCAGACAGGGAGGTCGACTATGGCTACACCTTC. As protein: CAWADREVDYGYTF.

The chain uses TRBV9 and TRBJ2-7, with D possibly being TRBD1 (5 bases). Germline values: CDR1 SGDLS, CDR2 YYNGEE. CDR3 length equals 12 residues. V lost 3 bases to trimming and J lost 6 bases, with 10 bases between them. For the CDR3, the DNA is TGTGCCAGCAGCGATGGTGGGGCCGAGCAGTACTTC. Translation: CASSDGGAEQYF.

The chain carries TRBV2 and TRBJ1-1; D unresolved. Per germline, CDR1 SNHLY and CDR2 FYNNEI. This CDR3 is 16 amino acids long. Trimming removed 5 bases from V and 3 bases from J, with 19 bases in between. The chain's CDR3 is CASSQRALADYTEAFF. CDR3 in DNA: TGTGCCAGCAGTCAGCGGGCCCTGGCGGACTACACTGAAGCTTTCTTT. Filled out from reference TRBV2 and TRBJ1-1, the complete variable domain reads EPEVTQTPSHQVTQMGQEVILRCVPISNHLYFYWYRQILGQKVEFLVSFYNNEISEKSEIFDDQFSVERPDGSNFTLKIRSTKLEDSAMYFCASSQRALADYTEAFFGQGTRLTVV.

The V call is TRBV7-9, the J call TRBJ2-2; no reliable D call. Trimming took 1 base from V and 6 from J, leaving 12 bases between them. Per the germline V gene, CDR1 is SEHNR and CDR2 is FQNEAQ (reference sequence). This CDR3 has 15 amino acids. The DNA of the CDR3 is TGTGCCAGCAGCTTAGTCGGCGGAAACGCCGGGGAGCTGTTTTTT. This translates into CASSLVGGNAGELFF.

CDR3 sequence: CASSSGTGWADTQYF. The DNA for the CDR3 is TGTGCCAGCAGTTCCGGGACAGGGTGGGCAGATACGCAGTATTTT. This chain joins TRBV28 and TRBJ2-3; 9 nucleotides match TRBD1. The junction had 6 bases not matched to a gene; V was cut back by 4 bases and J by 4 bases. The CDR3 has 15 residues. Germline CDR1 MDHEN, CDR2 SYDVKM.

This clone was counted a few times. V is TRBV9 and J is TRBJ1-1; 8 nucleotides line up with TRBD1. The V segment lost 0 bases and the J segment 5 bases; nucleotides outside the gene matches: 9. The CDR3 sequence is 16 residues long. Germline V CDR1 and CDR2: SGDLS, YYNGEE. In DNA form, the CDR3 reads TGTGCCAGCAGCGTAGGTAGTCGGACAGGGACAACTGAAGCTTTCTTT. This codes for CASSVGSRTGTTEAFF.

The chain carries TRBV7-9 and TRBJ2-4; the D gene is possibly TRBD2 (6 bases). The CDR3 runs to 15 residues. The V end lost 6 bases, the J end lost 4 bases, and 16 bases lay between the germline ends. Germline V gives CDR1 SEHNR, CDR2 FQNEAQ (reference sequence). The CDR3 DNA is TGTGCCAGCAGACCCGCGCGGGATATAAAAAACATTCAGTACTTC. As protein: CASRPARDIKNIQYF.